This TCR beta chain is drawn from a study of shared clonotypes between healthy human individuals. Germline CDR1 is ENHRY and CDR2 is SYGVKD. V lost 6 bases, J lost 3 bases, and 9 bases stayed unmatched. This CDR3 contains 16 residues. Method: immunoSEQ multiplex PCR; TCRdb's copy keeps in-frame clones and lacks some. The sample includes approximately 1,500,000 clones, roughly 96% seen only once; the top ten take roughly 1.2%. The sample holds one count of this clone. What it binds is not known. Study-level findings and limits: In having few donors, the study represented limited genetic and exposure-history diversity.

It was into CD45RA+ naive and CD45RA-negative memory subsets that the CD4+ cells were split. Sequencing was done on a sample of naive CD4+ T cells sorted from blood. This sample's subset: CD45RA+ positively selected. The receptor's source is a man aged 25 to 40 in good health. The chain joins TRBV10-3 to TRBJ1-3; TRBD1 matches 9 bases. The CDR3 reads CAISSAQGAVGNTIYF. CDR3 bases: TGTGCCATCAGCTCAGCACAGGGGGCGGTTGGAAACACCATATATTTT.